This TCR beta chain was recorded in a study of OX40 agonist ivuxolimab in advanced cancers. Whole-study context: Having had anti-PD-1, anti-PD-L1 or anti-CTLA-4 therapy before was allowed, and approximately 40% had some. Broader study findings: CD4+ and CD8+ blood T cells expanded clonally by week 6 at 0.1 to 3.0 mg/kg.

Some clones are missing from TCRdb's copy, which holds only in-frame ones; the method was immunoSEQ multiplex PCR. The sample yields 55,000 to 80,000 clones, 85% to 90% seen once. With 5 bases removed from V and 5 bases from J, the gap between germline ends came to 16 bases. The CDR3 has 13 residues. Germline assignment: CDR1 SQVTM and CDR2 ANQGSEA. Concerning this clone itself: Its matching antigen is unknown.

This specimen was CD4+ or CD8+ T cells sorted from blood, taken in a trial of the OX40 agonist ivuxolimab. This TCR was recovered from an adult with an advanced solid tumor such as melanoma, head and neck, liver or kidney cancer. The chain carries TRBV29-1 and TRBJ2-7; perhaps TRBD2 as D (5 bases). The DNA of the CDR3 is TGCAGCGTTTTAGAGCGAGGGTGGGACGAGCAGTACTTC. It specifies CSVLERGWDEQYF.